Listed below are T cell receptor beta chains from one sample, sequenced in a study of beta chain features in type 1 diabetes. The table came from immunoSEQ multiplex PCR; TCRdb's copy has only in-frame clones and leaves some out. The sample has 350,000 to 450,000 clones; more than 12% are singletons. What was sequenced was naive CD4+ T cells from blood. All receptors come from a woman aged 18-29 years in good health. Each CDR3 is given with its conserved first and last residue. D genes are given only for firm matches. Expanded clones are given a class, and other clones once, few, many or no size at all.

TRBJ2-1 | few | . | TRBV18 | TGTGCCAGCTCACCTGAGCTAGTAGACAATGAGCAGTTCTTC | CASSPELVDNEQFF
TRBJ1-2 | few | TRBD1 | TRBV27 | TGTGCCAGCAGTCCCCTCGAGGGGGCAAGCTATGGCTACACCTTC | CASSPLEGASYGYTF
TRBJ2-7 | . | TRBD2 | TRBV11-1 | TGTGCCAGCAGCTTATATAGCGGGAGGGCCACTGGCGAGCAGTACTTC | CASSLYSGRATGEQYF
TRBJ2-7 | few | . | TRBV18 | TGTGCCAGCTCAGAACAGGGCTCCTACGAGCAGTACTTC | CASSEQGSYEQYF
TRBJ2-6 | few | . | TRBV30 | TGTGCCTGGAGATGGGGGGGGAGGACAGCCGCATCCGGGGCCAACGTCCTGACTTTC | CAWRWGGRTAASGANVLTF
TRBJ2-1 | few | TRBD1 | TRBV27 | TGTGCCAGCAGTCTGCCGGGACAGGGTTACAATGAGCAGTTCTTC | CASSLPGQGYNEQFF
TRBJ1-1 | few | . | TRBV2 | TGTGCCAGCAGCCCCAGGGTAGTAAGGAACACTGAAGCTTTCTTT | CASSPRVVRNTEAFF
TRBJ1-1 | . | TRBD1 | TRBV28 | TGTGCCAGCAGTCCTTTTAGGGGACAGAAAGCTTTCTTT | CASSPFRGQKAFF
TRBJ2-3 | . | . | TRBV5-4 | TGTGCCAGCAGCCAAGTTAGCCGGAGGGATACGCAGTATTTT | CASSQVSRRDTQYF
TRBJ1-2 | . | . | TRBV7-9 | TGTGCCAGCAGCTTAGGTGGGGGGTCCGCAAACTATGGCTACACCTTC | CASSLGGGSANYGYTF
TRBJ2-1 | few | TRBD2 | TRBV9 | TGTGCCAGCAGCGCAGGCCCTGGCGGGAGGACCTACAATGAGCAGTTCTTC | CASSAGPGGRTYNEQFF
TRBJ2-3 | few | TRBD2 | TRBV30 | TGTGCCTGGAGAGGTCTAGCGGGAGGCCGCACAGATACGCAGTATTTT | CAWRGLAGGRTDTQYF
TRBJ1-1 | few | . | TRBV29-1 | TGCAGCGTTTTCAGGGGCAACATGAACACTGAAGCTTTCTTT | CSVFRGNMNTEAFF
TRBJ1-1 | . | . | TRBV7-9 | TGTGCCAGCAGCTTTAAGGAGGGGGGGACCATGAACACTGAAGCTTTCTTT | CASSFKEGGTMNTEAFF
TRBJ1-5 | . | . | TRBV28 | TGTGCCAGCAGTTTATCATCTCAGCCCCAGCATTTT | CASSLSSQPQHF
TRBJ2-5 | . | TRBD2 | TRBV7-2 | TGTGCCAGCAGCTTAGCGTTGGCGGGAGGTCAGACCCAGTACTTC | CASSLALAGGQTQYF
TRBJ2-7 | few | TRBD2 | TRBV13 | TGTGCCAGCAGCCAAAAGACTAGCGGGAGTCTCTACGAGCAGTACTTC | CASSQKTSGSLYEQYF
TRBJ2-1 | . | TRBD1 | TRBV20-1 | TGCAGTGCGGAAAGACAGGGCATACAGTTCTTC | CSAERQGIQFF
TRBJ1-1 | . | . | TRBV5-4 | TGTGCCAGCAGCTTGGGTCTGAACATGAACACTGAAGCTTTCTTT | CASSLGLNMNTEAFF
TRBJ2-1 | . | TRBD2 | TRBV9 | TGTGCCAGCAGACAAGGACTAGCGGCCTACAATGAGCAGTTCTTC | CASRQGLAAYNEQFF
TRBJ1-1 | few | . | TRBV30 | TGTGCCTGGAGCTTGGGCCTGGGGAACACTGAAGCTTTCTTT | CAWSLGLGNTEAFF
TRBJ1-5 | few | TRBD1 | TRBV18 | TGTGCCAGCTCTCGAGGACAGGGCAGCAATCAGCCCCAGCATTTT | CASSRGQGSNQPQHF
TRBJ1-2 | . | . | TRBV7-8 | TGTGCCAGCAGCTCTAGGGTAGGAGGAGGCTACACCTTC | CASSSRVGGGYTF
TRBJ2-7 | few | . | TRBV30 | TGTGCCTGGCAATTGAAGGCAGCGCTACCCTCCTACGAGCAGTACTTC | CAWQLKAALPSYEQYF
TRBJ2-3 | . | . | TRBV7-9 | TGTGCCAGCAGGAACCTAGCGAGCACAGATACGCAGTATTTT | CASRNLASTDTQYF
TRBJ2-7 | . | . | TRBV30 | TGTGCCTGGAGACGCCAGAGGCAGGGGGAGCAGTACTTC | CAWRRQRQGEQYF
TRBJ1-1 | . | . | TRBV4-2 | TGTGCCAGCAGCCATTTGGGTGGGGCGGATGAAGCTTTCTTT | CASSHLGGADEAFF
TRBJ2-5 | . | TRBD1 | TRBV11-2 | TGTGCCAGCAGCTTAGGGACAGGGTGGGGAGAGACCCAGTACTTC | CASSLGTGWGETQYF
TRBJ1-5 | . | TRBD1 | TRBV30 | TGTGCCTGGAGCCGGGACAGGGGGTTTAGGTCCAATCAGCCCCAGCATTTT | CAWSRDRGFRSNQPQHF